These T cell receptor beta chains were read from a single sample in a study of T cell responses to AZD1222 COVID-19 vaccine. The assay was immunoSEQ multiplex PCR, and TCRdb's table has in-frame clones only and misses some. This table holds more than 70,000 clones, around 90% found once. The specimen comprised peripheral blood, sampled 28 days after the second AZD1222 dose. These receptors were collected from an adult who received the AZD1222 COVID-19 vaccine. CDR3s include the opening cysteine and the closing phenylalanine or tryptophan. The order of the fields is clone size, J gene, V gene, CDR3 protein. Only part of the rows carry a size: once, few, many, or a class if the clone is expanded.

>once|TRBJ1-6|TRBV5-1
CASSMTGADYSPLHF
>once|TRBJ2-3|TRBV6-4
CATSAQAKDTQYF
>.|TRBJ1-5|TRBV4-2
CASSQERDRGRQPQHF
>.|TRBJ2-7|TRBV28
CASSLGPNWAYEQYF
>.|TRBJ1-2|TRBV27
CASRPVAAYGYTF
>.|TRBJ1-2|TRBV19
CASSDRLLGDGANYGYTF
>.|TRBJ1-1|TRBV5-1
CASTWGNANTEAFF
>.|TRBJ1-2|TRBV7-2
CASSLPDRGRDGYTF
>.|TRBJ2-7|TRBV5-5
CASSLSVTGAYEQYF
>.|TRBJ1-2|TRBV3-1/TRBV3-2
CASSPGAPYGYTF
>.|TRBJ2-5|TRBV3-1/TRBV3-2
CASSQGDLLQETQYF
>.|TRBJ1-3|TRBV3-1/TRBV3-2
CASSQGSSGNTIYF
>.|TRBJ2-1|TRBV25-1
CASSDGSSYNEQFF
>.|TRBJ2-5|TRBV11-1
CASSPDRGETQYF
>.|TRBJ2-3|TRBV29-1
CSVDASTDTQYF
>once|TRBJ2-7|TRBV5-1
CASSAGGHEAYEQYF
>.|TRBJ1-2|TRBV5-6
CASSVDRGRGYGYTF
>.|TRBJ1-6|TRBV11-2
CASSLGGQERPLHF
>.|TRBJ2-3|TRBV4-3
CASSQAAGASTDTQYF
>.|TRBJ1-2|TRBV5-1
CASKQGAFGGYTF
>.|TRBJ1-5|TRBV6-2/TRBV6-3
CASSFVKRNQPQHF
>.|TRBJ1-2|TRBV18
CASSPYGTNYGYTF
>.|TRBJ1-1|TRBV6-2/TRBV6-3
CASSYRQGGINTEAFF
>.|TRBJ1-2|TRBV9
CASSARGGYTF
>.|TRBJ2-5|TRBV9
CASSVGPGGFSETQYF
>.|TRBJ2-5|TRBV10-2
CASRTGEETQYF
>.|TRBJ1-2|TRBV2
CASSGGTEGLLYGYTF
>.|TRBJ2-1|TRBV10-2
CASRGWGGYNEQFF
>.|TRBJ1-2|TRBV18
CASSPRGEFNYGYTF
>.|TRBJ1-2|TRBV9
CASSVAGQTLGGYTF
>.|TRBJ2-3|TRBV7-2
CASSLALSTDTQYF
>.|TRBJ1-2|TRBV6-5
CASSYMGGDGYTF
>.|TRBJ2-1|TRBV29-1
CSTRQGAYNEQFF
>once|TRBJ2-6|TRBV27
CASSVRDRAISGANVLTF
>.|TRBJ1-1|TRBV11-2
CASSLAGLGDTEAFF
>.|TRBJ2-5|TRBV7-8
CASSADYRETETQYF
>.|TRBJ1-3|TRBV5-5
CASSLRGFASGNTIYF
>.|TRBJ1-3|TRBV18
CASSPEVGNTIYF
>.|TRBJ1-1|TRBV11-2
CASSFDGIGAFF
>.|TRBJ2-7|TRBV7-9
CASSSEGGSMYEQYF
>.|TRBJ2-3|TRBV12-3/TRBV12-4
CASRYGGADTQYF
>.|TRBJ1-2|TRBV5-5
CASSVQDRGNYGYTF
>.|TRBJ1-3|TRBV30
CAWSPGTQALSGNTIYF
>.|TRBJ2-2|TRBV7-6
CASSPGTRDTGELFF
>few|TRBJ1-1|TRBV4-3
CASSQMDRDGEAFF
>.|TRBJ1-5|TRBV12-5
CASGLMGKQPQHF
>.|TRBJ2-1|TRBV9
CASSPGGGVYNEQFF
>.|TRBJ1-2|TRBV29-1
CSIRTGGDGYTF
>.|TRBJ1-3|TRBV25-1
CASTWTGGGNTIYF
>.|TRBJ1-6|TRBV19
CASSLRDRGRSSPLHF
>.|TRBJ2-5|TRBV6-4
CASSELIWETQYF
>.|TRBJ1-5|TRBV9
CASSVAPTGNQPQHF
>.|TRBJ1-4|TRBV5-1
CASSISGTGGEKLFF